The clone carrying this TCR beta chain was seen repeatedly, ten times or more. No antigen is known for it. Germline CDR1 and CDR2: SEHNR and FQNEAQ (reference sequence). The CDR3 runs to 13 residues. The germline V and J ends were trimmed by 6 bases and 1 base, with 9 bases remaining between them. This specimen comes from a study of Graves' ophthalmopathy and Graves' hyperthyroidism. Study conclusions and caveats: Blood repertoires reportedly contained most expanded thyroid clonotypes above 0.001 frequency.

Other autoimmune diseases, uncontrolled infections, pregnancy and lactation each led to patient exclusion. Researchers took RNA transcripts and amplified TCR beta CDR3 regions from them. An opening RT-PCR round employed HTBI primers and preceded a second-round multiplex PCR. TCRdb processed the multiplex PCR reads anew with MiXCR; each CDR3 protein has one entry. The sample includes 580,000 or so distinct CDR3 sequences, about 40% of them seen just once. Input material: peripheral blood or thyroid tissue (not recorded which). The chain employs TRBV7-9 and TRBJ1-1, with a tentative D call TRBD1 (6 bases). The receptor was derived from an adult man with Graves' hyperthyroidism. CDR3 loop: CASSGTRNTEAFF. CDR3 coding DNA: TGTGCCAGCAGTGGGACAAGGAACACTGAAGCTTTCTTT.